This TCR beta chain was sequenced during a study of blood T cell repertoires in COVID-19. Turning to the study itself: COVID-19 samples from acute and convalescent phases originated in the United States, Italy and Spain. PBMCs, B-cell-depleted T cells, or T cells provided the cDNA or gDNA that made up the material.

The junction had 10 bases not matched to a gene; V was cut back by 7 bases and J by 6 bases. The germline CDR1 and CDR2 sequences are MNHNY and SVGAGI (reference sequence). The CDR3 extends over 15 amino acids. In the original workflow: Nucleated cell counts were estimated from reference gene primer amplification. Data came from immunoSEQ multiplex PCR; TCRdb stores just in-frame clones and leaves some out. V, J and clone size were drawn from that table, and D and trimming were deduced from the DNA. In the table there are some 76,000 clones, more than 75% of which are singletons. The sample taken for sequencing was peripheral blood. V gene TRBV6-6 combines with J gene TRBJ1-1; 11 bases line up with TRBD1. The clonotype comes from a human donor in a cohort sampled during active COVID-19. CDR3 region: CASILRRDRGAEAFF. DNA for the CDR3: TGTGCCAGCATTTTACGTAGGGACAGGGGGGCTGAAGCTTTCTTT.